The 27 T cell receptor beta chains reported below all come from one sample, sequenced in a study of T cells in Graves' hyperthyroidism and ophthalmopathy. Amplified TCR beta CDR3 regions derived from RNA transcripts. First-round RT-PCR with HTBI primers amplified the TCR CDR3 region. TCRdb processed the multiplex PCR reads anew with MiXCR; each CDR3 protein has one entry. The table has approximately 700,000 distinct CDR3 sequences, about 45% seen once. The sample was peripheral blood or thyroid tissue (not recorded which). The receptor set was obtained from an adult man with Graves' disease, either hyperthyroidism or ophthalmopathy (not recorded which).

The CDR3 loop is CATSSTGVDTEAFF. The DNA for the CDR3 is TGTGCCACCAGCAGCACAGGGGTGGACACTGAAGCTTTCTTT. V and J are TRBV15 and TRBJ1-1; 7 nucleotides line up with TRBD1. This CDR3 comprises 14 residues. V was clipped by 3 bases and J by 3 bases; unmatched bases: 4. Per germline, CDR1 LNHNV and CDR2 YYDKDF (reference sequence).

There are a few counts of this clonotype. The chain is built from TRBV19 and TRBJ1-1; maybe TRBD1 (5 bases). The germline CDR1 and CDR2 sequences are LNHDA and SQIVND (reference sequence). The CDR3 has 15 residues. The V gene lost 5 bases and the J gene lost 0 bases, with 13 bases spanning the gap. Here the CDR3 reads CASSAGTELNTEAFF. As DNA, the CDR3 is TGTGCCAGTAGTGCTGGGACGGAACTGAACACTGAAGCTTTCTTT.

The chain links TRBV2 to TRBJ1-4; tentative D call: TRBD1 (6 bases). The germline V and J ends were trimmed by 3 bases and 8 bases, with 19 bases remaining between them. Looked up from germline, CDR1 is SNHLY and CDR2 is FYNNEI. This CDR3 is built from 16 residues. DNA of the CDR3: TGTGCCAGCAGTGAGGCCGGGGGGGGCGCGGAGGAAAAACTGTTTTTT. Amino acid sequence: CASSEAGGGAEEKLFF.

This clonotype was counted once. The CDR3 reads CAISELQSYEQYF. CDR3 nucleotide sequence: TGTGCCATCAGTGAACTACAGTCCTACGAGCAGTACTTC. The chain has TRBV10-3 and TRBJ2-7; D is uncertain. The CDR3 extends over 13 amino acids. V lost 3 bases and J 1 base, leaving 7 bases between the germline ends. CDR1 is ENHRY, CDR2 SYGVKD, per germline.

The rearrangement joins TRBV6-5 to TRBJ2-7; TRBD1 is a possible D gene (7 bases). CDR3 length equals 17 residues. Germline loops: CDR1 MNHEY, CDR2 SVGAGI. Deletions cut 7 bases from V and 3 bases from J, with 25 bases between. Here the CDR3 DNA reads TGTGCCAGCACCTCACCCAGGGGGGCAGCTGCATACTACGAGCAGTACTTC. Protein sequence: CASTSPRGAAAYYEQYF.

This clonotype was picked up one time. Here the CDR3 reads CAISRSDRLNSPLHF. As DNA, the CDR3 is TGTGCCATCAGCCGCTCGGACAGGCTGAATTCACCCCTCCACTTT. The rearrangement links TRBV10-3 to TRBJ1-6; 7 positions agree with TRBD1. The J segment lost 7 bases and the V segment lost 6 bases, leaving 9 bases of the junction unmatched. CDR3 length equals 15 residues. In germline, CDR1 is ENHRY, CDR2 SYGVKD.

Worth noting for this clonotype: Germline is not matched at one junction end, which may reflect a read error. The chain is built from TRBV10-3 and TRBJ1-6, with unresolved D. The CDR3 totals 16 residues. Germline CDR1 is ENHRY and CDR2 is SYGVKD. The CDR3 DNA sequence: TGTGCCAGCAGTTTAGAACCAGGTGCTTCAAATTCACCCCTCCACTTT. Protein: CASSLEPGASNSPLHF.

This clonotype was recorded a few times. V is TRBV6-5 and J is TRBJ1-6; D ambiguous. Trimming cost V 2 bases and J 8 bases, with 4 bases left between them. Germline V CDR1 and CDR2: MNHEY, SVGAGI. This CDR3 contains 12 residues. The CDR3 here is CASSYGDSPLHF. CDR3 in DNA: TGTGCCAGCAGTTACGGGGATTCACCCCTCCACTTT.

The chain recombines TRBV7-9 with TRBJ1-6, with D unresolved. CDR3 size: 17 residues. CDR1 is SEHNR and CDR2 is FQNEAQ in the germline V gene (reference sequence). V lost 6 bases, J lost 7 bases, and 22 bases lay in between. CDR3 nucleotide sequence: TGTGCCAGCAGACGCGTCTTTTTGGACGGAGAGAATTCACCCCTCCACTTT. This encodes CASRRVFLDGENSPLHF. Full variable domain (missing parts from reference TRBV7-9 and TRBJ1-6): DTGVSQNPRHKITKRGQNVTFRCDPISEHNRLYWYRQTLGQGPEFLTYFQNEAQLEKSRLLSDRFSAERPKGSFSTLEIQRTEQGDSAMYLCASRRVFLDGENSPLHFGNGTRLTVT.

Note on this clonotype: This could be a read error, since a much larger clone is one nucleotide away. The rearrangement uses TRBV20-1 and TRBJ2-7; 7 nucleotides align to TRBD1. The trim removed 3 bases at V and 6 bases at J, leaving 8 bases unmatched. CDR1 is DFQATT, CDR2 SNEGSKA, per germline (reference sequence). The CDR3 consists of 13 residues. The CDR3 spells CSARDDRVFEQYF. The CDR3 DNA reads as TGCAGTGCTAGGGACGACAGGGTCTTCGAGCAGTACTTC.

This clonotype was detected many times. V and J are TRBV29-1 and TRBJ2-5; 8 bases line up with TRBD1. CDR1 is SQVTM and CDR2 is ANQGSEA in the germline V gene. The trim removed 5 bases at V and 4 bases at J, leaving 6 bases unmatched. The CDR3 runs to 13 residues. The DNA of the CDR3 is TGCAGCGTTAGGACCGGGACAGGAGAGACCCAGTACTTC. It yields the protein CSVRTGTGETQYF.

This chain links TRBV9 with TRBJ1-6; 10 positions match TRBD1. Per germline, CDR1 SGDLS and CDR2 YYNGEE. The CDR3 sequence is 16 residues long. Trimming removed 2 bases from V and 7 bases from J; junction bases left unmatched: 6. The CDR3 bases are TGTGCCAGCAGCGTTCAAGCGGGACAGGGGAATTCACCCCTCCACTTT. Residues: CASSVQAGQGNSPLHF.

This clonotype was detected a few times. The CDR3: CASSQWGGPQHF. CDR3 DNA: TGTGCCAGCAGCCAGTGGGGGGGACCCCAGCATTTT. The V call is TRBV14, the J call TRBJ1-5, with D tentatively TRBD1 (5 bases). Looked up from germline, CDR1 is SGHDN and CDR2 is FVKESK. This CDR3 has 12 residues. With 3 bases removed from V and 10 bases from J, the gap between germline ends came to 10 bases.

V is TRBV15 and J is TRBJ1-1; D is undetermined. Deletions cut 5 bases from V and 3 bases from J, with 7 bases between. This CDR3 region has 12 residues. CDR1 and CDR2 (germline): LNHNV, YYDKDF (reference sequence). CDR3 amino acids: CATSEAYTEAFF. In DNA form, the CDR3 reads TGTGCCACCAGCGAAGCGTACACTGAAGCTTTCTTT.

The chain employs TRBV9 and TRBJ1-4, with 7 positions matching TRBD1. V gave up 3 bases and J gave up 7 bases; unmatched junction bases: 9. The CDR3 totals 15 residues. Germline V gene sequence: CDR1 SGDLS, CDR2 YYNGEE. CDR3 in DNA: TGTGCCAGCAGCGCCGCAGGGGGAATGGGTGAAAAACTGTTTTTT. This encodes CASSAAGGMGEKLFF.

This clonotype was seen a few times. The chain couples TRBV19 to TRBJ1-1, with D unresolved. CDR1 and CDR2 from the germline V gene are LNHDA and SQIVND (reference sequence). The CDR3 loop spans 13 amino acids. V gave up 7 bases and J gave up 10 bases, with 19 bases separating them. CDR3 region: CASNLGRTDVAFF. DNA of the CDR3: TGTGCCAGTAACCTGGGCAGGACGGACGTAGCTTTCTTT.

This clonotype came up many times. The rearrangement links TRBV29-1 to TRBJ2-3; either TRBD1 or TRBD2 may supply D (5 bases each). Germline CDR1 and CDR2: SQVTM and ANQGSEA. The V and J ends lost 4 bases and 1 base respectively, with 12 bases between them. The CDR3 runs 14 residues. CDR3 in DNA: TGCAGCGTTGGTGGCAGGGACGGCACAGATACGCAGTATTTT. Translating gives CSVGGRDGTDTQYF.

About this clonotype itself: This may stem from a read error, because a much larger clone lies one nucleotide away. This chain connects TRBV7-6 to TRBJ2-7; D possibly uses TRBD1 or TRBD2 (6 bases each). The length of the CDR3 is 14 residues. Trimming left V 2 bases short and J 1 base short, with 9 bases between. Germline lookup yields CDR1 SGHVS and CDR2 FNYEAQ. CDR3 loop: CASSLQGTSYEQYF. CDR3 DNA: TGTGCCAGCAGCTTACAGGGGACTTCCTACGAGCAGTACTTC.

Notes on this clonotype: Given a much more abundant clone one base away, this may be a read error. The CDR3 carries no conserved terminal phenylalanine or tryptophan, so it likely arises from a read error. This chain uses TRBV10-3 with TRBJ2-7, with D maybe TRBD1 (7 bases). V lost 2 bases and J 6 bases, leaving 17 bases between the germline ends. CDR1 is ENHRY and CDR2 is SYGVKD in the germline V gene. The CDR3 sequence is 15 residues long. Here the CDR3 reads CAISEEGAGLAEQYS. The CDR3 DNA sequence: TGTGCCATCAGTGAGGAGGGGGCGGGGTTGGCCGAGCAGTACTCC.

This clonotype came up a few times. The chain carries TRBV12-3 or TRBV12-4 and TRBJ1-6, with TRBD1 identical over 7 bases. The CDR3 totals 14 residues. CDR3 in amino acids: CASGTTGVNSPLHF. CDR3 bases: TGTGCTAGTGGGACTACAGGGGTCAATTCACCCCTCCACTTT.

This clonotype was counted ten times or more. This chain connects TRBV12-3 or TRBV12-4 to TRBJ1-1; TRBD1 agrees at 7 bases. V shed 6 bases, J shed 5 bases, and the junction held 9 bases outside the gene matches. The CDR3 length is 14 residues. CDR3 sequence: CASSPDRDRTEAFF. The CDR3 nucleotides are TGTGCCAGCAGCCCCGACAGGGATCGGACTGAAGCTTTCTTT.

V gene TRBV9 combines with J gene TRBJ2-2; D is perhaps TRBD2 (6 bases). The CDR3 runs 16 residues. V lost 0 bases to trimming and J lost 0 bases, with 9 bases between them. In germline, CDR1 is SGDLS, CDR2 YYNGEE. In DNA form, the CDR3 reads TGTGCCAGCAGCGTAGTGGGAGGAACGAACACCGGGGAGCTGTTTTTT. It translates to CASSVVGGTNTGELFF.

V is TRBV9 and J is TRBJ1-4; 9 bases are a match to TRBD1. V lost 0 bases and J lost 7; bases outside the gene matches: 4. This CDR3 contains 15 residues. The germline gives CDR1 SGDLS, CDR2 YYNGEE. Here the CDR3 DNA reads TGTGCCAGCAGCGTAGGGACAGGGGATACTGAAAAACTGTTTTTT. This sequence encodes CASSVGTGDTEKLFF.

This clonotype was recorded at least ten times. The rearrangement joins TRBV7-2 to TRBJ1-1; D not certain. Trimming took 5 bases from V and 2 from J, leaving 9 bases between them. The CDR3 consists of 13 residues. Germline V CDR1 and CDR2: SGHTA, FQGNSA. CDR3 bases: TGTGCCAGCAGCATCGGACCCAACACTGAAGCTTTCTTT. Translated: CASSIGPNTEAFF.

The genes are TRBV25-1 and TRBJ1-4; possibly TRBD1 for D (6 bases). Between the trimmed V and J ends, which lost 8 bases and 5 bases, there was a span of 15 bases. CDR1 and CDR2 from the germline V gene are MGHDK and SYGVNS. This CDR3 region has 14 residues. CDR3 in DNA: TGTGCCAGCGTTAGGGGGAATCTAAATGAAAAACTGTTTTTT. The encoded protein is CASVRGNLNEKLFF.

This clonotype was observed many times. This rearrangement joins TRBV24-1 to TRBJ1-5; the D is unclear. CDR1 is KGHDR and CDR2 is SFDVKD in the germline V gene. The length of the CDR3 is 12 residues. Trimming removed 0 bases from V and 11 bases from J, with 7 bases in between. CDR3 nucleotides: TGTGCCACCAGTGATTTGGGTGGGTCCCAGCATTTT. Its protein is CATSDLGGSQHF.

A note on this clonotype: This may be a read error, as it is one base from a much larger clone. The chain is built from TRBV10-3 and TRBJ2-7; TRBD2 agrees at 11 bases. Germline V gives CDR1 ENHRY, CDR2 SYGVKD. The length of the CDR3 is 15 residues. CDR3 sequence: CAINVLAGGVYELYF. The CDR3, as DNA: TGTGCCATCAACGTCCTAGCGGGGGGAGTATACGAGCTGTACTTC.